These 12 T cell receptor beta chains were sequenced from one sample in a study of beta chain features in type 1 diabetes. Reverse transcribing all isolated RNA meant expressed TCRB transcripts were sequenced. The data were produced by immunoSEQ multiplex PCR, yet TCRdb's version contains in-frame clones alone and is incomplete. This table holds 350,000 to 400,000 clones, around 16% found once. Sequenced: naive CD4+ T cells from blood. The receptors shown here come from a woman aged 18-30 years in good health.

This clone has just a few counts. CDR3 nucleotides: TGCGCCAGCAGCTTCGATAGTGGGGCAACCGGGGAGCTGTTTTTT. Amino acids: CASSFDSGATGELFF. V gene TRBV5-1 combines with J gene TRBJ2-2; TRBD1 is a possible D gene (5 bases). The CDR3 is made up of 15 amino acids. The V gene lost 2 bases and the J gene lost 5 bases, with 13 bases spanning the gap. Germline V gives CDR1 SGHRS, CDR2 YFSETQ.

The chain links TRBV18 to TRBJ1-1; D remains unclear. V was shortened by 0 bases and J by 1 base, with 6 bases between the two germline ends. The CDR3 runs to 14 residues. In germline, CDR1 is KGHSH, CDR2 LQKENI. The CDR3 region is CASSPPTGNTEAFF. In DNA form, the CDR3 reads TGTGCCAGCTCACCACCGACGGGGAACACTGAAGCTTTCTTT.

This clone occurred a few times. The chain links TRBV30 to TRBJ2-2; weak D call: TRBD2 (6 bases). The CDR3 runs 16 residues. V was shortened by 2 bases and J by 6 bases, with 19 bases between the two germline ends. Per the germline V gene, CDR1 is GTSNPN and CDR2 is SVGIG (reference sequence). The CDR3 protein is CAWSTTRTNSPGELFF. CDR3 nucleotides: TGTGCCTGGAGTACCACCCGGACTAACAGTCCCGGGGAGCTGTTTTTT.

V and J are TRBV28 and TRBJ2-4; a possible D gene is TRBD2 (6 bases). Germline values: CDR1 MDHEN, CDR2 SYDVKM. The CDR3 is 17 amino acids. V shed 3 bases and J shed 0 bases, with 15 bases lying between them. Here the CDR3 reads CASSLGAGKLAKNIQYF. CDR3 nucleotide sequence: TGTGCCAGCAGTTTGGGAGCGGGTAAACTAGCCAAAAACATTCAGTACTTC.

V gene TRBV11-2 combines with J gene TRBJ1-1, with 8 bases identical to TRBD1. Germline V gives CDR1 SGHAT, CDR2 FQNNGV. The CDR3 has 14 residues. Germline trimming cut 5 bases from V and 8 bases from J; bases unmatched to any gene: 10. The CDR3 DNA reads TGTGCCAGCAGCCCCGGGGACAGGTGGAGAGAAGCTTTCTTT. This gives the protein CASSPGDRWREAFF.

The V call is TRBV6-6, the J call TRBJ2-2; 7 bases line up with TRBD1. V shed 8 bases, J shed 4 bases, and the junction held 4 bases outside the gene matches. The CDR3 totals 13 residues. CDR1 is MNHNY and CDR2 is SVGAGI in the germline V gene (reference sequence). CDR3 in amino acids: CASGGQITGELFF. CDR3 coding DNA: TGTGCCAGCGGGGGACAGATCACCGGGGAGCTGTTTTTT.

This chain uses TRBV14 with TRBJ2-7; 8 bases line up with TRBD2. The V and J ends lost 5 bases and 1 base, in that order; junction bases with no gene match: 7. This CDR3 region has 15 residues. Germline lookup yields CDR1 SGHDN and CDR2 FVKESK. The CDR3 loop is CASSGLAGLSYEQYF. The CDR3 region has the DNA TGTGCCAGCAGCGGGCTAGCGGGTTTATCCTACGAGCAGTACTTC.

This clone was observed a few times. The V and J genes are TRBV30 and TRBJ1-2, with D unresolved. Germline CDR1 and CDR2: GTSNPN and SVGIG (reference sequence). This CDR3 spans 12 amino acids. Trimming removed 7 bases at V and 1 base at J, with 10 bases between. The CDR3 loop reads CALEGINYGYTF. The CDR3 nucleotides read TGTGCCTTGGAGGGCATTAACTATGGCTACACCTTC.

In its sample, this clone was seen a few times. The chain has TRBV15 and TRBJ2-1, with D uncertain. The germline V gene encodes CDR1 LNHNV and CDR2 YYDKDF (reference sequence). The germline V and J ends were trimmed by 1 base and 0 bases, with 10 bases remaining between them. The CDR3 sequence is 16 residues long. In nucleotides, the CDR3 is TGTGCCACCAGCAGAGCAGACGCAGGCTCCTACAATGAGCAGTTCTTC. This translates into CATSRADAGSYNEQFF.

The chain combines TRBV25-1 with TRBJ2-5; 8 bases are shared with TRBD1. Looked up from germline, CDR1 is MGHDK and CDR2 is SYGVNS. V trimming: 4 bases; J trimming: 4 bases; junction bases outside the gene matches: 5. CDR3 length: 14 amino acids. The CDR3 sequence is CASSVLTGAETQYF. The CDR3, as DNA: TGTGCCAGCAGTGTGTTGACAGGGGCAGAGACCCAGTACTTC.

V gene TRBV28 combines with J gene TRBJ2-7; 7 bases align to TRBD1. CDR1 and CDR2 (germline): MDHEN, SYDVKM. This CDR3 is 15 amino acids long. The V gene end was trimmed by 8 bases and the J gene end by 2 bases; junction bases not matched to a gene: 12. The CDR3: CASSSSGTETYEQYF. In nucleotides, the CDR3 is TGTGCCAGCTCGTCAAGTGGGACAGAGACCTACGAGCAGTACTTC.

This clone has only a few counts. The chain links TRBV29-1 to TRBJ2-7; no reliable D call. The germline V and J ends were trimmed by 4 bases and 1 base, with 11 bases remaining between them. The CDR3 spans 13 residues. Germline V gene data show CDR1 as SQVTM and CDR2 as ANQGSEA. Here the CDR3 reads CSVVPQVSYEQYF. The CDR3 bases are TGCAGCGTTGTACCCCAGGTGTCCTACGAGCAGTACTTC.